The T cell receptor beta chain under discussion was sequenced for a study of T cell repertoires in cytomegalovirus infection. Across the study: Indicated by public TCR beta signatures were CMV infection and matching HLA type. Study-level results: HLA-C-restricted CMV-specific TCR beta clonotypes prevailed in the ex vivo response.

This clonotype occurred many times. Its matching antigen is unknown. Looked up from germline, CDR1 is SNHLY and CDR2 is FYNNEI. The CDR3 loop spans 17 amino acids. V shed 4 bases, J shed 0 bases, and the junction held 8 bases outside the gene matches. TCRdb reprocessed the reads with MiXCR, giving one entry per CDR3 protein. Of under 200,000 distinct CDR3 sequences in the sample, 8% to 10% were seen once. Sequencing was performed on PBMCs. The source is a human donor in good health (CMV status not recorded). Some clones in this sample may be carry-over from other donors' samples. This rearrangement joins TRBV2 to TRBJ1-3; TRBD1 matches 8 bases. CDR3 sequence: CASSVGQGRGSGNTIYF. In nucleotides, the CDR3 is TGTGCCAGCAGTGTTGGACAGGGAAGGGGCTCTGGAAACACCATATATTTT.